Presented here are 20 T cell receptor beta chains from one specimen sequenced in a study of patients and donors after allogeneic stem cell transplantation. TCRdb reanalysed the RT-PCR reads using MiXCR and keeps one entry per CDR3 protein. The sample consists of approximately 24,000 distinct CDR3 sequences, approximately 43% of them appearing once. Sequenced material: blood, either unsorted or a sorted T cell fraction (not recorded which). These receptors originate from a human donor who was either an allogeneic HSCT recipient or a stem cell or donor lymphocyte infusion donor (not recorded which). It is not recorded whose cells these are; they may come from a transplant donor.

This clonotype was counted many times. The CDR3 DNA reads as TGTGCCACCAGTGAAACTAACACCGGGGAGCTGTTTTTT. Translating gives CATSETNTGELFF. The genes are TRBV24-1 and TRBJ2-2; D is unclear. Germline V gives CDR1 KGHDR, CDR2 SFDVKD. CDR3 length equals 13 residues. Trimming removed 4 bases from V and 2 bases from J, with 4 bases in between.

The chain is built from TRBV5-1 and TRBJ1-1; 11 bases map to TRBD1. This CDR3 is built from 15 residues. The junction had 7 bases not matched to a gene; V was cut back by 3 bases and J by 6 bases. Germline assignment: CDR1 SGHRS and CDR2 YFSETQ. CDR3 nucleotide sequence: TGCGCCAGCAGCTCAACGGACAGGGGGCATTCTGAAGCTTTCTTT. Residues: CASSSTDRGHSEAFF. The full variable domain, in which reference TRBV5-1 and TRBJ1-1 provide the parts outside the CDR3, is KAGVTQTPRYLIKTRGQQVTLSCSPISGHRSVSWYQQTPGQGLQFLFEYFSETQRNKGNFPGRFSGRQFSNSRSEMNVSTLELGDSALYLCASSSTDRGHSEAFFGQGTRLTVV.

The CDR3 reads CASSGNGRASTDTQYF. The CDR3 region has the DNA TGTGCCAGCAGCGGTAATGGTAGAGCTAGCACAGATACGCAGTATTTT. V is TRBV7-9 and J is TRBJ2-3; D is unresolved. V was trimmed by 5 bases and J by 0 bases, leaving 15 bases between them. The CDR3 runs to 16 residues. CDR1 and CDR2 from the germline V gene are SEHNR and FQNEAQ (reference sequence).

This clonotype was observed once. V is TRBV12-3 or TRBV12-4 and J is TRBJ1-3; D remains ambiguous. The CDR3 consists of 16 residues. The V end lost 8 bases, the J end lost 0 bases, and 17 bases lay between the germline ends. This CDR3 is CASGRMPEASGNTIYF. CDR3 DNA sequence: TGTGCCAGCGGCAGGATGCCCGAAGCCTCTGGAAACACCATATATTTT.

This chain uses TRBV6-5 with TRBJ1-2; TRBD1 is a possible D gene (6 bases). CDR1 and CDR2 from the germline V gene are MNHEY and SVGAGI. Trimming pared 6 bases from V and 4 bases from J, leaving 15 bases between. This CDR3 has 14 amino acids. The CDR3 nucleotides are TGTGCCAGCAGGGACAGAGGTCTGGCCTATGGCTACACCTTC. Translated, it gives CASRDRGLAYGYTF.

The chain links TRBV7-9 to TRBJ2-1; 7 bases fit TRBD1. The CDR3 covers 16 residues. Unmatched junction bases numbered 11, after V lost 6 bases and J lost 3 bases. Germline lookup yields CDR1 SEHNR and CDR2 FQNEAQ (reference sequence). The CDR3 DNA reads as TGTGCCAGCAGAAACTCGAGTGACAGGGACTACAATGAGCAGTTCTTC. Translating gives CASRNSSDRDYNEQFF.

J is TRBJ2-1 and V is TRBV28, with D possibly being TRBD2 (6 bases). V was shortened by 5 bases and J by 3 bases, with 20 bases between the two germline ends. CDR1 is MDHEN, CDR2 SYDVKM, per germline. The CDR3 has 17 amino acids. CDR3 sequence: CASSVSTGTGLYNEQFF. CDR3 DNA sequence: TGTGCCAGCAGTGTCTCTACCGGGACTGGTCTCTACAATGAGCAGTTCTTC. The full variable domain, rest sourced from reference TRBV28 and TRBJ2-1, is DVKVTQSSRYLVKRTGEKVFLECVQDMDHENMFWYRQDPGLGLRLIYFSYDVKMKEKGDIPEGYSVSREKKERFSLILESASTNQTSMYLCASSVSTGTGLYNEQFFGPGTRLTVL.

The V call is TRBV6-5, the J call TRBJ2-5; 9 bases map to TRBD1. CDR3 length: 14 amino acids. V shed 4 bases and J 5 bases; nucleotides not matched to a gene: 5. Germline V gene data show CDR1 as MNHEY and CDR2 as SVGAGI. The CDR3 is CASSWGQGGETQYF. The DNA for the CDR3 is TGTGCCAGCAGTTGGGGACAGGGAGGGGAGACCCAGTACTTC.

The rearrangement uses TRBV5-1 and TRBJ1-4, with D maybe TRBD1 (5 bases). The germline V and J ends were trimmed by 4 bases and 8 bases, with 18 bases remaining between them. The CDR3 is 15 residues long. CDR1 is SGHRS, CDR2 YFSETQ, per germline. DNA of the CDR3: TGCGCCAGCAGCCTGAATCCGGGACTGGGGGAAAAACTGTTTTTT. It is translated as CASSLNPGLGEKLFF.

The rearrangement links TRBV5-1 to TRBJ2-1, with TRBD2 matching 10 bases. CDR3 length equals 14 residues. Germline CDR1 and CDR2: SGHRS and YFSETQ. Germline trimming cut 5 bases from V and 4 bases from J; bases unmatched to any gene: 3. The CDR3 nucleotides read TGCGCCAGCAGTTTTAGCGGGAGGTACAATGAGCAGTTCTTC. Amino acid sequence: CASSFSGRYNEQFF.

The chain couples TRBV5-1 to TRBJ1-6; unclear D gene. The ends were cut back, 0 bases at V and 4 bases at J, with 8 bases in the middle. The germline V gene has CDR1 SGHRS and CDR2 YFSETQ. This CDR3 spans 15 amino acids. The chain's CDR3 is CASSLGWQYNSPLHF. CDR3 nucleotides: TGCGCCAGCAGCTTGGGTTGGCAATATAATTCACCCCTCCACTTT.

CDR3 protein: CAISGGSRRPINYGYTF. The CDR3, as DNA: TGTGCCATCAGTGGGGGTTCACGACGACCAATTAACTATGGCTACACCTTC. The V and J genes are TRBV10-3 and TRBJ1-2; D not resolved. The CDR3 consists of 17 residues. Germline V gene sequence: CDR1 ENHRY, CDR2 SYGVKD. Trimming removed 4 bases from V and 1 base from J, with 19 bases in between.

The V gene is TRBV7-9, the J gene TRBJ1-1; D call uncertain. Germline V gene lookup returns CDR1 SEHNR and CDR2 FQNEAQ (reference sequence). V lost 5 bases, J lost 5 bases, and 12 bases lay in between. This CDR3 is 13 amino acids long. The CDR3 nucleotides are TGTGCCAGCAGCAAGACCGGGCGGACTGAAGCTTTCTTT. Its protein is CASSKTGRTEAFF.

The chain combines TRBV18 with TRBJ1-2, with TRBD1 identical over 8 bases. Germline assignment: CDR1 KGHSH and CDR2 LQKENI. With 3 bases clipped from V and 8 bases from J, the junction kept 2 bases outside the gene matches. CDR3 length: 12 residues. The CDR3 spells CASSPTGDGYTF. CDR3 bases: TGTGCCAGCTCACCGACAGGGGACGGCTACACCTTC. The variable domain in full, completed from reference TRBV18 and TRBJ1-2, reads NAGVMQNPRHLVRRRGQEARLRCSPMKGHSHVYWYRQLPEEGLKFMVYLQKENIIDESGMPKERFSAEFPKEGPSILRIQQVVRGDSAAYFCASSPTGDGYTFGSGTRLTVV.

The gene calls are TRBV27 and TRBJ1-2; D is possibly TRBD1 (6 bases). Trimming pared 5 bases from V and 0 bases from J, leaving 7 bases between. CDR1 and CDR2 from the germline V gene are MNHEY and SMNVEV (reference sequence). CDR3 length: 13 residues. The DNA of the CDR3 is TGTGCCAGCAGTCGACAGGCTAACTATGGCTACACCTTC. This sequence encodes CASSRQANYGYTF.

This clonotype was seen only a few times. This chain uses TRBV7-6 with TRBJ1-1, with 7 bases aligning to TRBD1. The CDR3 is made up of 16 amino acids. V gave up 6 bases and J gave up 4 bases; unmatched junction bases: 14. The germline V gene has CDR1 SGHVS and CDR2 FNYEAQ. CDR3 protein: CASSYEPGTASTEAFF. The DNA for the CDR3 is TGTGCCAGCAGTTACGAACCCGGGACAGCCAGCACTGAAGCTTTCTTT.

This clonotype appeared a few times. This chain links TRBV20-1 with TRBJ1-4; D remains ambiguous. Germline V gene lookup returns CDR1 DFQATT and CDR2 SNEGSKA (reference sequence). This CDR3 has 12 residues. Trimming removed 6 bases from V and 2 bases from J, with 7 bases in between. CDR3 region: CSAGITNEKLFF. The CDR3 nucleotides read TGCAGTGCAGGGATTACTAATGAAAAACTGTTTTTT.

This clonotype was seen more than once but under ten times. This sequence joins TRBV12-3 or TRBV12-4 and TRBJ1-1, with D perhaps TRBD1 (6 bases). The V and J ends lost 5 bases and 2 bases respectively, with 18 bases between them. The CDR3 is 16 amino acids. The DNA of the CDR3 is TGTGCCAGCAGTCCCTCGGCCGGGACAACAAACACTGAAGCTTTCTTT. This encodes CASSPSAGTTNTEAFF.

A few counts support this clonotype. The chain links TRBV7-9 to TRBJ2-5, with D perhaps being TRBD1 or TRBD2 (5 bases each). V was trimmed by 6 bases and J by 4 bases, leaving 12 bases between them. The CDR3 is 13 amino acids. The germline V gene encodes CDR1 SEHNR and CDR2 FQNEAQ (reference sequence). CDR3 DNA: TGTGCCAGCAGTAGGGACCTTTCAGAGACCCAGTACTTC. Translation gives CASSRDLSETQYF.

The rearrangement uses TRBV4-1 and TRBJ2-4; D unresolved. Trimming left V 0 bases short and J 1 base short, with 7 bases between. CDR1 MGHRA and CDR2 YSYEKL come from the germline V gene. This CDR3 is built from 15 residues. CDR3 loop: CASSQEGGAKNIQYF. The DNA of the CDR3 is TGCGCCAGCAGCCAAGAAGGTGGGGCCAAAAACATTCAGTACTTC.